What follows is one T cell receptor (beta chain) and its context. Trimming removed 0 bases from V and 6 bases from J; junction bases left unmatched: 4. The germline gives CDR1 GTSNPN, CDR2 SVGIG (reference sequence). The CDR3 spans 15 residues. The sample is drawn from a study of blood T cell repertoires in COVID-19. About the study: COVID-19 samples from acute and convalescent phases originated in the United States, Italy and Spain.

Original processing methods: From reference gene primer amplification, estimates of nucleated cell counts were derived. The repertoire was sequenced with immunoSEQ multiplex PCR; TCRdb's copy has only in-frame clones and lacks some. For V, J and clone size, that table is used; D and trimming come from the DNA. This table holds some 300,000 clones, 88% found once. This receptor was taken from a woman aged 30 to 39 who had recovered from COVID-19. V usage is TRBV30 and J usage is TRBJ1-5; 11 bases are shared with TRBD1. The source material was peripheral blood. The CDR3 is CAWSVGQGAVQPQHF. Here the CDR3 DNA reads TGTGCCTGGAGTGTCGGACAGGGGGCTGTTCAGCCCCAGCATTTT. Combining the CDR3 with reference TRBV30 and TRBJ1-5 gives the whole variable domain SQTIHQWPATLVQPVGSPLSLECTVEGTSNPNLYWYRQAAGRGLQLLFYSVGIGQISSEVPQNLSASRPQDRQFILSSKKLLLSDSGFYLCAWSVGQGAVQPQHFGDGTRLSIL.